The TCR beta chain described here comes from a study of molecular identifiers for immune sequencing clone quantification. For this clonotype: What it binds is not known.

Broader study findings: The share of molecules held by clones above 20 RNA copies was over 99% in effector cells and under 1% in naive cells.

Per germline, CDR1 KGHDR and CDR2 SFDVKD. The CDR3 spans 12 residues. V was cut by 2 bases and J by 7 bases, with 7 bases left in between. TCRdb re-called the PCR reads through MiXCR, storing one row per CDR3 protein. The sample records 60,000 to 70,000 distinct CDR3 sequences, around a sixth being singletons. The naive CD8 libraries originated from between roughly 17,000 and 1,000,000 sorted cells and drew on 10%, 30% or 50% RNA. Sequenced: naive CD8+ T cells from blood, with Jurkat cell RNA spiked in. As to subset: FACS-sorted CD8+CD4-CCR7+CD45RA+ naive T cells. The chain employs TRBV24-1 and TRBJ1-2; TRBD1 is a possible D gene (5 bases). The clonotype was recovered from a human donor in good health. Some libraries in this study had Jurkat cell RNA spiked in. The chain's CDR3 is CATSDSGFGYTF. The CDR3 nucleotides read TGTGCCACCAGTGATTCAGGGTTTGGCTACACCTTC.